The present T cell receptor beta chain was sequenced within a study of CD4+ T cells in melanoma. The table came from immunoSEQ multiplex PCR; TCRdb's copy has only in-frame clones and leaves some out. Seen here are about 55,000 clones, over 60% observed once, and the top ten hold roughly 4.5%. This CDR3 is built from 13 residues. Deletions cut 3 bases from V and 9 bases from J, with 12 bases between. CDR1 is SNHLY, CDR2 FYNNEI, per germline. Sequenced material: tumor tissue. The receptor comes from a human donor with melanoma. The gene calls are TRBV2 and TRBJ1-5; D is possibly TRBD1 (6 bases). The CDR3 region is CASSEGALGPQHF. CDR3 nucleotide sequence: TGTGCCAGCAGTGAGGGGGCCCTGGGGCCCCAGCATTTT.